This T cell receptor beta chain was profiled in a study of T cell responses to AZD1222 COVID-19 vaccine. Here immunoSEQ multiplex PCR was the method, and the copy in TCRdb shows in-frame clones only, minus some. The sample has 130,000 or so clones, roughly nine tenths seen once. About this clone: Its matching antigen is unknown.

Trimming cost V 4 bases and J 0 bases; bases outside gene matches: 4. The CDR3 runs to 17 residues. Germline-derived CDR1 and CDR2 are SGHRS and YFSETQ. Findings and caveats of the study: The study sampled repertoires only after the peak T cell response. The reported proportion of spike-specific TCRs targeting unmutated variant regions was nearly half. Spike-spanning, vaccine-associated CD4 TCRs were dominant at 160-218 and 743-854. Mostly white British, mostly female donors; authors suggested clonal diversity may be underestimated.

The V gene is TRBV5-1, the J gene TRBJ2-3; 14 positions match TRBD2. Specimen: peripheral blood, collected 28 days after the second AZD1222 dose. The sequence was collected from an adult who received the AZD1222 COVID-19 vaccine. For the CDR3, the DNA is TGCGCCAGCAGCATCGGACTAGCGGGAGGCAGCACAGATACGCAGTATTTT. Its translation is CASSIGLAGGSTDTQYF.